This passage covers 17 T cell receptor beta chains from one sample sequenced in a study of blood T cell repertoires in COVID-19 (dated by TCRdb to between 2020 and 2021). Library preparation used the immunoSEQ multiplex PCR assay. The table comes from immuneACCESS by way of TCRdb, which keeps in-frame sequences with V and J called. Part of the clones is missing from these tables; in studies checked, under half for an unresolved V gene and the rest for unknown reasons. In all, the sample holds some 130,000 clones, and around 84% of those were seen once. The ten top clones hold 2.4% of the sample. Specimen: PBMCs or T cells enriched from blood (not recorded which). The receptors were gathered from a man aged 40-50 years with acute COVID-19.

V and J are TRBV7-3 and TRBJ2-5; TRBD2 agrees at 13 bases. Germline lookup yields CDR1 SGHTA and CDR2 FQGTGA. V shed 5 bases, J shed 3 bases, and the junction held 6 bases outside the gene matches. CDR3 size: 16 residues. CDR3 sequence (DNA): TGTGCCAGCAGCCTTTCCGGGACTAGCGGGAAAGAGACCCAGTACTTC. It is translated as CASSLSGTSGKETQYF.

This chain links TRBV19 with TRBJ2-7; 9 bases are shared with TRBD2. This CDR3 contains 15 residues. The J segment lost 3 bases and the V segment lost 5 bases, leaving 8 bases of the junction unmatched. The germline V gene encodes CDR1 LNHDA and CDR2 SQIVND (reference sequence). CDR3 nucleotide sequence: TGTGCCAGTAGTCAGAGCTTTAGCGGGGGCTACGAGCAGTACTTC. It yields the protein CASSQSFSGGYEQYF.

The chain links TRBV4-2 to TRBJ2-5; 8 bases are a match to TRBD1. This CDR3 comprises 16 residues. In germline, CDR1 is LGHNA, CDR2 YNFKEQ. Germline trimming cut 1 base from V and 5 bases from J; bases unmatched to any gene: 9. CDR3 in DNA: TGTGCCAGCAGCCAAGGGGACAGGCAGAAAAGGGAGACCCAGTACTTC. Its protein product is CASSQGDRQKRETQYF.

The table lists this clone with a few counts. The gene calls are TRBV27 and TRBJ1-2; 9 nucleotides line up with TRBD1. CDR3 length: 14 amino acids. Trimming at V came to 3 bases and at J to 6 bases, leaving 5 bases not matched to a gene. Germline CDR1 MNHEY, CDR2 SMNVEV (reference sequence). This chain's CDR3 is CASSFGTGIDGYTF. In DNA form, the CDR3 reads TGTGCCAGCAGTTTCGGGACAGGGATCGATGGCTACACCTTC.

The gene calls are TRBV11-2 and TRBJ1-1; a weak D match, TRBD1 (6 bases). The CDR3 totals 14 residues. V was shortened by 2 bases and J by 1 base, with 8 bases between the two germline ends. CDR1 is SGHAT, CDR2 FQNNGV, per germline. CDR3 loop: CASSLSTGNTEAFF. CDR3 nucleotide sequence: TGTGCCAGCAGCTTATCGACAGGGAACACTGAAGCTTTCTTT.

The chain uses TRBV19 and TRBJ2-7, with TRBD1 matching over 9 bases. Germline loops: CDR1 LNHDA, CDR2 SQIVND (reference sequence). This CDR3 contains 15 residues. The J segment lost 6 bases and the V segment lost 4 bases, leaving 10 bases of the junction unmatched. CDR3 DNA sequence: TGTGCCAGTAGTACGAGACAGGGGGGTCTTGTCGAGCAGTACTTC. Amino acids: CASSTRQGGLVEQYF.

This rearrangement joins TRBV5-1 to TRBJ2-7; perhaps TRBD2 as D (5 bases). Germline-derived CDR1 and CDR2 are SGHRS and YFSETQ. V was cut by 1 base and J by 5 bases, with 19 bases left in between. CDR3 length equals 16 residues. CDR3 amino acids: CASSLTGKVDQNEQYF. CDR3 bases: TGCGCCAGCAGCTTGACGGGGAAGGTAGACCAAAACGAGCAGTACTTC.

This chain uses TRBV11-2 with TRBJ2-3, with 13 bases identical to TRBD2. The junction had 7 bases not matched to a gene; V was cut back by 5 bases and J by 5 bases. The CDR3 has 16 residues. CDR1 is SGHAT, CDR2 FQNNGV, per germline. CDR3 amino acids: CASSPWTSGRGDTQYF. CDR3 sequence (DNA): TGTGCCAGCAGCCCTTGGACTAGCGGGAGAGGAGATACGCAGTATTTT.

CDR3: CSVHGGAGGDTEAFF. The CDR3 coding sequence is TGCAGCGTCCACGGCGGGGCAGGGGGAGACACTGAAGCTTTCTTT. The genes are TRBV29-1 and TRBJ1-1, with TRBD1 matching over 7 bases. Looked up from germline, CDR1 is SQVTM and CDR2 is ANQGSEA. The length of the CDR3 is 15 residues. Losses at the gene ends were 6 bases for V and 3 bases for J; bases not matched to a gene: 13.

V is TRBV5-1 and J is TRBJ2-5; 12 bases map to TRBD2. The V segment lost 2 bases and the J segment 3 bases; nucleotides outside the gene matches: 14. The CDR3 contains 19 residues. Germline CDR1 reads SGHRS; CDR2 reads YFSETQ. In DNA form, the CDR3 reads TGCGCCAGCAGCTTAATGCCTAGCGGGGGGGCCGGTCTCGAAGAGACCCAGTACTTC. Translating gives CASSLMPSGGAGLEETQYF.

The chain uses TRBV19 and TRBJ2-7, with 11 bases that match TRBD1. CDR1 and CDR2 from the germline V gene are LNHDA and SQIVND (reference sequence). The CDR3 has 15 residues. With 4 bases clipped from V and 3 bases from J, the junction kept 5 bases outside the gene matches. The chain's CDR3 is CASSRWDRGDYEQYF. Here the CDR3 DNA reads TGTGCCAGTAGTAGATGGGACAGGGGGGACTACGAGCAGTACTTC.

The chain is built from TRBV7-9 and TRBJ2-4, with TRBD2 matching over 8 bases. After removal of 4 bases from V and 6 bases from J, the junction contained 8 bases not matched to a gene. Germline CDR1 is SEHNR and CDR2 is FQNEAQ (reference sequence). This CDR3 is built from 15 residues. The CDR3 coding sequence is TGTGCCAGCAGCTCCATGGGACTAGGCGTAAACATTCAGTACTTC. Translation gives CASSSMGLGVNIQYF.

In nucleotides, the CDR3 is TGTGCCAGCAGTGAAGGTCAGGTCTCTGGAAACACCATATATTTT. Translation gives CASSEGQVSGNTIYF. The gene calls are TRBV6-1 and TRBJ1-3, with no clear D. V was clipped by 1 base and J by 0 bases, with 7 bases between them. The CDR3 sequence is 15 residues long. From germline, CDR1 is MNHNS and CDR2 SASEGT.

This rearrangement joins TRBV2 to TRBJ2-3; 7 nucleotides line up with TRBD2. Germline lookup yields CDR1 SNHLY and CDR2 FYNNEI. Losses at the gene ends were 11 bases for V and 4 bases for J; bases not matched to a gene: 6. CDR3 size: 12 residues. The CDR3 DNA follows: TGTGCCGGGGGGAGGGACTCAGATACGCAGTATTTT. Amino acid sequence: CAGGRDSDTQYF.

The V gene is TRBV12-3 or TRBV12-4, the J gene TRBJ2-7; TRBD1 agrees at 9 bases. V shed 8 bases, J shed 7 bases, and the junction held 9 bases outside the gene matches. The CDR3 has 13 amino acids. The chain's CDR3 is CASSGQGISEQYF. CDR3 in DNA: TGTGCCAGCTCGGGACAGGGAATTAGTGAGCAGTACTTC.

Concerning this clone itself: The same CDR3 arises from other DNA sequences in this sample as well. This chain joins TRBV3-1 (or the pseudogene TRBV3-2) and TRBJ2-7, with 7 bases matching TRBD1. The germline V gene encodes CDR1 LGHDT and CDR2 YNNKEL (reference sequence). Trimming took 4 bases from V and 7 from J; bases not matched to a gene: 1. The CDR3 runs 11 residues. The CDR3 region is CASSLRGEQYF. The CDR3 DNA reads TGTGCCAGCAGCCTCAGGGGGGAGCAGTACTTC.

This clone has only a few counts. V is TRBV5-1 and J is TRBJ2-7, with TRBD2 matching over 10 bases. Germline loops: CDR1 SGHRS, CDR2 YFSETQ. J was trimmed by 6 bases and V by 1 base; bases with no gene match: 1. CDR3 size: 13 residues. CDR3 sequence reads: CASSLWTSGEQYF. The CDR3 DNA sequence: TGCGCCAGCAGCTTGTGGACTAGCGGCGAGCAGTACTTC.